These 14 T cell receptor beta chains were sequenced from one sample in a study of blood T cells in healthy people across ages. A J-beta primer mix and a sample-barcoded 5' primer were used in a second PCR of about 7 to 11 cycles. In TCRdb, the 5' RACE reads were re-called with MiXCR into one record per CDR3 protein. The table lists 590,000 or so distinct CDR3 sequences, less than 35% of them singletons. The sample was blood. Source of these receptors: a woman aged 80 or over in good health.

The chain employs TRBV7-2 and TRBJ1-5; 7 bases match TRBD1. V was clipped by 5 bases and J by 3 bases; unmatched bases: 7. The CDR3 is 15 residues long. CDR1 is SGHTA and CDR2 is FQGNSA in the germline V gene. The chain's CDR3 is CASSPHQGVNQPQHF. The CDR3 DNA sequence: TGTGCCAGCAGCCCACATCAGGGGGTCAATCAGCCCCAGCATTTT. The full variable domain, its missing parts supplied by reference TRBV7-2 and TRBJ1-5, is GAGVSQSPSNKVTEKGKDVELRCDPISGHTALYWYRQSLGQGLEFLIYFQGNSAPDKSGLPSDRFSAERTGGSVSTLTIQRTQQEDSAVYLCASSPHQGVNQPQHFGDGTRLSIL.

This clonotype was seen repeatedly, ten times or more. V is TRBV6-2 or TRBV6-3 and J is TRBJ1-4; TRBD1 agrees at 7 bases. Per the germline V gene, CDR1 is MNHEY and CDR2 is SVGEGT. CDR3 size: 12 residues. J gave up 7 bases and V 9 bases, and 5 bases lay outside the gene matches. The CDR3 DNA reads TGTGCCAGTGGGACAGTCGGTGAAAAACTGTTTTTT. Protein: CASGTVGEKLFF.

The CDR3 protein is CASSRGGDSGANVLTF. CDR3 DNA sequence: TGTGCCAGTAGTCGTGGGGGGGACTCTGGGGCCAACGTCCTGACTTTC. The V gene is TRBV19, the J gene TRBJ2-6; 7 bases align to TRBD2. J lost 0 bases, V lost 5 bases, and 4 bases had no gene match. Germline assignment: CDR1 LNHDA and CDR2 SQIVND (reference sequence). The CDR3 has 16 amino acids.

This clonotype was picked up a small number of times. This chain joins TRBV28 and TRBJ2-4; maybe TRBD2 (7 bases). V was trimmed by 4 bases and J by 15 bases, leaving 16 bases between them. Germline-derived CDR1 and CDR2 are MDHEN and SYDVKM. The CDR3 runs to 12 residues. CDR3 in DNA: TGTGCCAGCAGTTCCGCTGGGGGGGGCCCGTACTTC. Amino acid sequence: CASSSAGGGPYF.

In this sample, this clonotype turned up a few times. The chain joins TRBV10-3 to TRBJ1-1; D is unclear. V was cut by 6 bases and J by 6 bases, with 20 bases left in between. Per the germline V gene, CDR1 is ENHRY and CDR2 is SYGVKD. The CDR3 is 15 residues long. CDR3 protein: CAIRVLDSSGAEAFF. CDR3 nucleotide sequence: TGTGCCATCAGGGTTCTGGACTCATCTGGGGCTGAAGCTTTCTTT.

This clonotype has just one count. V and J are TRBV10-3 and TRBJ2-1; 8 positions match TRBD2. Germline V gene data show CDR1 as ENHRY and CDR2 as SYGVKD. Germline trimming cut 2 bases from V and 7 bases from J; bases unmatched to any gene: 7. CDR3 size: 15 residues. The CDR3 loop is CAISENGREWNEQFF. In DNA, the CDR3 is TGTGCCATCAGTGAGAACGGGAGGGAGTGGAATGAGCAGTTCTTC.

This clonotype was seen ten or more times. The chain recombines TRBV7-2 with TRBJ2-7; the D is unclear. Trimming took 1 base from V and 0 from J, leaving 16 bases between them. The CDR3 loop spans 17 amino acids. Germline V lookup: CDR1 SGHTA, CDR2 FQGNSA. DNA of the CDR3: TGTGCCAGCAGCTTAGACAGTTCGGCAGGCTTCTCCTACGAGCAGTACTTC. Protein product: CASSLDSSAGFSYEQYF.

This clonotype was seen ten or more times. The V and J genes are TRBV20-1 and TRBJ2-7; tentatively, D is TRBD2 (6 bases). From germline, CDR1 is DFQATT and CDR2 SNEGSKA (reference sequence). This CDR3 comprises 17 residues. V was clipped by 1 base and J by 2 bases, with 21 bases between them. This chain's CDR3 is CSARVAGQGVWAYEQYF. In nucleotides, the CDR3 is TGCAGTGCTAGAGTTGCGGGGCAGGGTGTTTGGGCCTACGAGCAGTACTTC.

This clonotype was seen repeatedly, ten times or more. Since a much larger clone is just one base distant, this may be a read error. The chain has TRBV4-1 and TRBJ2-5; no clear D gene. Between the trimmed V and J ends, which lost 4 bases and 11 bases, there was a span of 26 bases. Looked up from germline, CDR1 is MGHRA and CDR2 is YSYEKL. This CDR3 contains 16 residues. The CDR3 sequence: CASSPQDLILYNEQYF. The CDR3 DNA reads TGCGCCAGCAGCCCCCAGGACCTCATTTTATACAATGAGCAGTACTTC.

This clonotype occurred many times. The CDR3 DNA sequence: TGTGCCAGCAGTCTCCGGGCTAGTGGACTAGGGTCAGAGACCCAGTACTTC. Its protein is CASSLRASGLGSETQYF. The V and J genes are TRBV12-3 or TRBV12-4 and TRBJ2-5; TRBD2 matches 7 bases. After removal of 5 bases from V and 4 bases from J, the junction contained 16 bases not matched to a gene. The CDR3 has 17 residues.

Details on this clonotype: This sequence may be a read error, since a much larger clone differs from it by one base. This chain joins TRBV29-1 and TRBJ1-2; D unresolved. The V gene's germline CDR1 is SQVTM and CDR2 ANQGSEA. The CDR3 is made up of 15 amino acids. V lost 0 bases to trimming and J lost 3 bases, with 14 bases between them. The CDR3 coding sequence is TGCAGCGTTGAAGATCGCGTTGCGGAGGACTATGGCTACACCTTC. Its protein is CSVEDRVAEDYGYTF. Looking up the rest from reference TRBV29-1 and TRBJ1-2 gives the full variable domain: SAVISQKPSRDICQRGTSLTIQCQVDSQVTMMFWYRQQPGQSLTLIATANQGSEATYESGFVIDKFPISRPNLTFSTLTVSNMSPEDSSIYLCSVEDRVAEDYGYTFGSGTRLTVV.

About this clonotype: One base away lies a much larger clone, so this may be a sequencing read error. The J gene is TRBJ1-4, the V gene TRBV4-2; 9 positions agree with TRBD1. V lost 6 bases to trimming and J lost 8 bases; unmatched junction nucleotides: 4. The CDR3 loop spans 13 amino acids. From germline, CDR1 is LGHNA and CDR2 YNFKEQ. The CDR3, as DNA: TGTGCCAGCAGAGCGGGACAGGGCGAAAAACTGTTTTTT. It translates to CASRAGQGEKLFF.

The chain joins TRBV20-1 to TRBJ2-3, with 8 bases that match TRBD2. The V and J ends lost 2 bases and 0 bases, in that order; junction bases with no gene match: 1. CDR3 size: 14 residues. Germline V gene data show CDR1 as DFQATT and CDR2 as SNEGSKA (reference sequence). The CDR3 region is CSARSGGSTDTQYF. The CDR3 region has the DNA TGCAGTGCTAGATCGGGGGGGAGCACAGATACGCAGTATTTT.

This rearrangement joins TRBV11-2 to TRBJ2-1, with 8 bases that match TRBD2. The trim removed 5 bases at V and 5 bases at J, leaving 11 bases unmatched. Germline V gene sequence: CDR1 SGHAT, CDR2 FQNNGV. The CDR3 length is 16 residues. The CDR3 loop reads CASSLNTGGLNNEQFF. The DNA of the CDR3 is TGTGCCAGCAGCCTCAATACGGGGGGGCTTAACAATGAGCAGTTCTTC. The full variable domain, completed using reference TRBV11-2 and TRBJ2-1, is EAGVAQSPRYKIIEKRQSVAFWCNPISGHATLYWYQQILGQGPKLLIQFQNNGVVDDSQLPKDRFSAERLKGVDSTLKIQPAKLEDSAVYLCASSLNTGGLNNEQFFGPGTRLTVL.